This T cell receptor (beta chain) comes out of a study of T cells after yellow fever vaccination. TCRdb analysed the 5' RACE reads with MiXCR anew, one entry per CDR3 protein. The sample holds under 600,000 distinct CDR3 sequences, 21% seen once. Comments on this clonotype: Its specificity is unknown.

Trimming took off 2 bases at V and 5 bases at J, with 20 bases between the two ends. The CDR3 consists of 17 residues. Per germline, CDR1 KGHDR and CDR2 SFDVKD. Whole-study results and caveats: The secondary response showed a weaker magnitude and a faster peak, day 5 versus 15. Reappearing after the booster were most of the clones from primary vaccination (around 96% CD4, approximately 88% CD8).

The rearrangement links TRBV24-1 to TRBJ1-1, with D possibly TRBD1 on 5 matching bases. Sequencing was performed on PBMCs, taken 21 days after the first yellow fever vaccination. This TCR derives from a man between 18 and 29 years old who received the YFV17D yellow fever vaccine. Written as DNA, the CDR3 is TGTGCCACCAGTGATTGGAACCCGACAGAAGGTGTTACTGAAGCTTTCTTT. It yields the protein CATSDWNPTEGVTEAFF.